This T cell receptor (beta chain) was captured by sequencing in a study of blood T cell repertoires in COVID-19. Study-level background: Samples came from the United States, Italy and Spain, spanning acute and convalescent COVID-19. T cells, B-cell-depleted T cells, or PBMCs supplied cDNA or gDNA.

Under the authors' procedure: Estimates of nucleated cell counts were drawn from the amplification of reference gene primers. The method was immunoSEQ multiplex PCR; TCRdb's version includes in-frame clones alone and lacks a portion of them. V and J calls plus clone size are reproduced from that table; the DNA served to infer D and trimming. The data contain approximately 230,000 clones, 70% to 85% of them singletons. In germline, CDR1 is MGHDK, CDR2 SYGVNS. There are 16 residues in the CDR3. V lost 5 bases to trimming and J lost 2 bases, with 17 bases between them. V usage is TRBV25-1 and J usage is TRBJ2-3, with D possibly being TRBD1 (6 bases). Sequenced material: peripheral blood. The source is a man older than 75 with acute or convalescent COVID-19. The DNA for the CDR3 is TGTGCCAGCAGTCCGCCGGGACAACGATTCACAGATACGCAGTATTTT. Amino acid sequence: CASSPPGQRFTDTQYF.